Listed below are T cell receptor beta chains from one sample, sequenced in a study of T-cell memory formation after mild COVID-19. A single record per CDR3 protein comes from TCRdb applying MiXCR to the 5' RACE reads. This table holds 450,000 to 650,000 distinct CDR3 sequences, roughly 18% found once. The sequencing sample was made of PBMCs or a T cell subset sorted from them (not recorded which). The receptors derive from an adult woman who had mild COVID-19 (a few samples of this study predate the infection). Cell type and time point are not known. CDR3s include the opening cysteine and the closing phenylalanine or tryptophan. D genes are given only for firm matches. Size values are once, few and many counts, or a class for expanded clones, and some rows have none.

J gene,D gene,clone size,V gene,CDR3 length,CDR3 protein,CDR3 DNA
TRBJ2-7,NA,few,TRBV5-1,15,CASSLMAGLSYEQYF,TGCGCCAGCAGCTTGATGGCAGGGCTCTCCTACGAGCAGTACTTC
TRBJ2-1,TRBD2,few,TRBV11-3,14,CASSKTSGSHEQFF,TGTGCCAGCAGTAAAACGAGCGGGAGCCATGAGCAGTTCTTC
TRBJ2-1,TRBD1,few,TRBV7-2,14,CASSLGQPTSEQFF,TGTGCCAGCAGCCTGGGACAGCCTACAAGTGAGCAGTTCTTC
TRBJ1-1,TRBD1,NA,TRBV11-2,15,CASSLQGAANTEAFF,TGTGCCAGCAGCTTACAGGGGGCCGCGAACACTGAAGCTTTCTTT
TRBJ1-2,NA,few,TRBV4-3,16,CASSQDNRGRNYGYTF,TGCGCCAGCAGCCAAGATAATAGGGGTAGGAACTATGGCTACACCTTC
TRBJ1-2,NA,NA,TRBV7-2,15,CASSLEVSGRNGYTF,TGTGCCAGCAGCTTAGAGGTGTCTGGCAGGAATGGCTACACCTTC
TRBJ1-5,NA,NA,TRBV21-1,15,CASSNSRWGAQPQHF,TGTGCCAGCAGCAACTCACGATGGGGGGCTCAGCCCCAGCATTTT
TRBJ1-2,TRBD1,few,TRBV12-3/TRBV12-4,13,CASTIGTGGGYTF,TGTGCCAGCACCATCGGGACAGGCGGTGGCTACACCTTC
TRBJ2-5,NA,NA,TRBV7-7,13,CASSLFVADAQYF,TGTGCTAGCAGCTTATTCGTGGCGGATGCCCAGTACTTC
TRBJ2-2,NA,NA,TRBV4-3,16,CASSQDLGTNTGELFF,TGCGCCAGCAGCCAAGATCTTGGTACGAACACCGGGGAGCTGTTTTTT
TRBJ2-7,TRBD1,few,TRBV11-2,15,CASSLYRTGDYEQYF,TGTGCCAGCAGCTTATATCGGACAGGGGACTACGAGCAGTACTTC
TRBJ1-2,NA,NA,TRBV2,12,CASNGGPYGYTF,TGTGCCAGCAATGGGGGCCCCTATGGCTACACCTTC
TRBJ2-1,TRBD1,NA,TRBV27,16,CASSPSGTAFRNEQFF,TGTGCCAGCAGCCCCTCCGGGACAGCCTTCAGGAATGAGCAGTTCTTC
TRBJ1-5,NA,NA,TRBV20-1,14,CSARETTHNQPQHF,TGCAGTGCTAGAGAAACGACCCATAATCAGCCCCAGCATTTT
TRBJ2-3,TRBD2,NA,TRBV9,16,CASSDGLAEYTDTQYF,TGTGCCAGCAGCGATGGACTAGCGGAATACACAGATACGCAGTATTTT
TRBJ1-1,NA,few,TRBV7-3,15,CASRYGGAMNTEAFF,TGTGCCAGCCGATATGGGGGGGCCATGAACACTGAAGCTTTCTTT
TRBJ1-6,NA,few,TRBV6-1,13,CASSSTGSSPLHF,TGTGCCAGCAGTTCCACAGGGAGTTCACCCCTCCACTTT
TRBJ2-1,TRBD1,few,TRBV12-3/TRBV12-4,16,CASSPSAGGSYNEQFF,TGTGCCAGCAGTCCCTCGGCAGGGGGCTCCTACAATGAGCAGTTCTTC
TRBJ2-3,NA,few,TRBV29-1,12,CSVEDPGYTQYF,TGCAGCGTTGAAGATCCCGGATATACGCAGTATTTT
TRBJ1-6,TRBD1,NA,TRBV7-2,15,CASSLGTGFNSPLHF,TGTGCCAGCAGCTTAGGGACAGGGTTTAATTCACCCCTCCACTTT
TRBJ2-7,TRBD2,many,TRBV7-2,16,CASSLSSGRVPYEQYF,TGTGCCAGCAGCTTATCTAGCGGGAGGGTTCCCTACGAGCAGTACTTC
TRBJ2-7,NA,NA,TRBV4-1,13,CASSQVDGYEQYF,TGCGCCAGCAGCCAAGTGGACGGCTACGAGCAGTACTTC
TRBJ2-1,TRBD1,NA,TRBV30,13,CAWSLQGDHEQFF,TGTGCCTGGAGTCTACAGGGGGATCATGAGCAGTTCTTC
TRBJ1-1,NA,NA,TRBV2,10,CASRGSEAFF,TGTGCCAGCAGGGGAAGTGAAGCTTTCTTT
TRBJ2-3,TRBD2,many,TRBV4-2,15,CASSQDGGVTDTQYF,TGTGCCAGCAGCCAAGATGGGGGGGTGACAGATACGCAGTATTTT
TRBJ2-5,TRBD2,NA,TRBV20-1,14,CSALLAGAIETQYF,TGCAGTGCGCTCCTAGCGGGAGCTATAGAGACCCAGTACTTC
TRBJ2-7,NA,NA,TRBV5-1,13,CASSFGGTPEQYF,TGCGCCAGCAGCTTTGGCGGAACACCCGAGCAGTACTTC
TRBJ1-2,NA,NA,TRBV12-3/TRBV12-4,13,CASSSADVYGYTF,TGTGCCAGCAGTTCCGCAGACGTCTATGGCTACACCTTC
TRBJ2-3,TRBD2,many,TRBV7-9,16,CASSLIRAGSTDTQYF,TGTGCCAGCAGCCTAATCCGAGCGGGGAGCACAGATACGCAGTATTTT
TRBJ2-1,NA,NA,TRBV9,15,CASSVASRAYNEQFF,TGTGCCAGCAGCGTAGCTTCGCGGGCCTACAATGAGCAGTTCTTC
TRBJ2-1,NA,NA,TRBV6-5,16,CASARDGEVSYNEQFF,TGTGCCAGCGCGCGGGATGGGGAAGTCTCCTACAATGAGCAGTTCTTC
TRBJ1-2,NA,few,TRBV7-2,11,CASSYTHGYTF,TGTGCCAGCAGCTACACACATGGCTACACCTTC
TRBJ2-5,TRBD2,NA,TRBV4-1,16,CASSQEQRGGDETQYF,TGCGCCAGCAGCCAAGAACAGCGGGGGGGCGACGAGACCCAGTACTTC
TRBJ2-7,TRBD1,few,TRBV18,19,CASSPLGTGTGRNNYEQYF,TGTGCCAGCTCACCACTGGGGACAGGGACTGGAAGGAATAACTACGAGCAGTACTTC
TRBJ2-1,TRBD1,many,TRBV24-1,16,CATSQPGQGAANEQFF,TGTGCCACCAGTCAACCGGGACAGGGGGCGGCGAATGAGCAGTTCTTC
TRBJ1-1,NA,NA,TRBV7-9,14,CASSLPVSRTEAFF,TGTGCCAGCAGCCTCCCGGTTAGTAGGACTGAAGCTTTCTTT
TRBJ2-7,NA,NA,TRBV20-1,14,CSARDPAIDYEQYF,TGCAGTGCTAGAGATCCGGCTATCGACTACGAGCAGTACTTC
TRBJ2-3,NA,few,TRBV12-3/TRBV12-4,17,CASSLAVRRFSTDTQYF,TGTGCCAGCAGTTTAGCCGTCCGCAGGTTTAGCACAGATACGCAGTATTTT
TRBJ2-7,NA,NA,TRBV5-1,15,CASQSGPGTSYEQYF,TGCGCCAGCCAGTCGGGGCCAGGGACCTCCTACGAGCAGTACTTC
TRBJ2-2,NA,NA,TRBV2,13,CASRQGSAGELFF,TGTGCCAGCAGGCAGGGTAGCGCCGGGGAGCTGTTTTTT
TRBJ2-1,TRBD1,NA,TRBV5-1,15,CASSFGQGAINEQFF,TGCGCCAGCAGCTTTGGGCAGGGGGCGATCAATGAGCAGTTCTTC
TRBJ2-5,TRBD2,NA,TRBV7-9,15,CASSLSGGAGETQYF,TGTGCCAGCAGCCTTAGCGGGGGGGCCGGAGAGACCCAGTACTTC
TRBJ2-1,NA,NA,TRBV6-6,11,CASESYNEQFF,TGTGCCAGCGAGTCCTACAATGAGCAGTTCTTC
TRBJ1-2,NA,few,TRBV6-5,16,CASSYSSLVGARGYTF,TGTGCCAGCAGTTACTCGAGCTTGGTGGGGGCGCGTGGCTACACCTTC
TRBJ2-1,TRBD2,NA,TRBV4-2,17,CASSQEVLGLASNEQFF,TGTGCCAGCAGCCAAGAAGTATTGGGACTAGCCTCCAATGAGCAGTTCTTC
TRBJ2-1,TRBD2,NA,TRBV7-2,14,CASSFGAGGYEQFF,TGTGCCAGCAGCTTCGGAGCGGGAGGATATGAGCAGTTCTTC
TRBJ2-4,NA,few,TRBV7-2,16,CASSPRQDEAKNIQYF,TGTGCCAGCAGCCCCCGGCAGGACGAAGCCAAAAACATTCAGTACTTC
TRBJ2-7,TRBD2,NA,TRBV7-6,16,CASSGTGLADSYEQYF,TGTGCCAGCAGCGGGACGGGACTAGCAGATTCTTACGAGCAGTACTTC
TRBJ1-5,TRBD1,few,TRBV6-1,15,CASSLTGWSNQPQHF,TGTGCCAGCAGCCTGACAGGGTGGAGCAATCAGCCCCAGCATTTT
TRBJ2-5,NA,many,TRBV5-1,13,CASSLNLQETQYF,TGCGCCAGCAGCTTGAACCTCCAAGAGACCCAGTACTTC
TRBJ2-3,TRBD1,few,TRBV7-3,16,CASSPGQGPSTDTQYF,TGTGCCAGCAGCCCCGGACAGGGTCCTAGCACAGATACGCAGTATTTT
TRBJ2-5,NA,few,TRBV4-2,17,CASSQDYVQASQETQYF,TGTGCCAGCAGCCAAGATTATGTGCAGGCCTCACAAGAGACCCAGTACTTC
TRBJ2-1,TRBD2,NA,TRBV12-3/TRBV12-4,14,CASTTSGGWNEQFF,TGTGCCAGCACCACTAGCGGGGGGTGGAATGAGCAGTTCTTC
TRBJ1-5,NA,NA,TRBV20-1,16,CSARDLQGPGNQPQHF,TGCAGTGCTAGAGACTTACAGGGACCCGGCAATCAGCCCCAGCATTTT
TRBJ1-1,NA,NA,TRBV6-5,14,CASRQGRDGTEAFF,TGTGCCAGCAGGCAGGGCAGAGACGGCACTGAAGCTTTCTTT
TRBJ2-5,TRBD1,few,TRBV27,17,CASSPSRTGPLQETQYF,TGTGCCAGCAGCCCCTCCCGGACAGGGCCCCTCCAAGAGACCCAGTACTTC
TRBJ2-1,TRBD1,few,TRBV3-1,17,CASSQLQDRGLHNEQFF,TGTGCCAGCAGCCAGCTCCAGGACAGGGGGCTCCACAATGAGCAGTTCTTC
TRBJ2-7,NA,NA,TRBV2,14,CASSDRDTTYEQYF,TGTGCCAGCAGTGATCGGGACACCACCTACGAGCAGTACTTC